These T cell receptor beta chains were read from a single sample in a study of cytomegalovirus exposure and HLA in healthy donors. Assay used: immunoSEQ multiplex PCR; TCRdb lists only in-frame clones, some missing. The sample consists of under 200,000 clones, approximately 82% of them appearing once. The specimen sequenced was PBMCs. The receptors here all came from a woman between 18 and 30 years old in good health and CMV-seronegative. Each CDR3 is given with its conserved first and last residue. D genes are given only for firm matches. Size is stated for part of the rows, as once, few or many counts, or as a class when the clone is expanded.

D gene,clone size,V gene,J gene,CDR3 length,CDR3 DNA,CDR3 protein
TRBD1,-,TRBV6-6,TRBJ1-6,14,TGTGCCAGCAGTTACGGGGACAGTGGATCACCCCTCCACTTT,CASSYGDSGSPLHF
-,-,TRBV28,TRBJ2-5,16,TGTGCCAGCAGTTCCCCGGCCGCCGGGACAATTGGGACCCAGTACTTC,CASSSPAAGTIGTQYF
TRBD1,-,TRBV7-2,TRBJ1-2,13,TGTGCCAGCAGCGTCACAGGGGAAAGTGGCTACACCTTC,CASSVTGESGYTF
TRBD1,-,TRBV7-9,TRBJ1-6,15,TGTGCCAGCAGCTCATTGGGGACAGGGAATTCACCCCTCCACTTT,CASSSLGTGNSPLHF
TRBD1,-,TRBV29-1,TRBJ2-7,14,TGCAGCGTAGAGGGGACAGGCCGAGACTACGAGCAGTACTTC,CSVEGTGRDYEQYF
-,-,TRBV6-1,TRBJ2-3,14,TGTGCCAGCGGAGGAAGAACTAGCACAGATACGCAGTATTTT,CASGGRTSTDTQYF
-,-,TRBV7-9,TRBJ2-1,14,TGTGCCAGCGACCCGGGGTCTGTTTCGCATGAGCAGTTCTTC,CASDPGSVSHEQFF
-,-,TRBV2,TRBJ2-2,13,TGTGCCAGCAGCGTACAGGGAATCGGGGAGCTGTTTTTT,CASSVQGIGELFF
TRBD2,-,TRBV7-9,TRBJ2-3,15,TGTGCCAGCAGACAGACTAGCGGGAGGGAAAATACGCAGTATTTT,CASRQTSGRENTQYF
-,-,TRBV5-8,TRBJ1-3,17,TGTGCCAGCAGCTCGGTCGGGTTGGGTCTCTCTGGAAACACCATATATTTT,CASSSVGLGLSGNTIYF
TRBD1,-,TRBV23-1,TRBJ1-4,18,TGCGCCAGCAGTCAATCGGGGGGACAGGGGGCAACTAATGAAAAACTGTTTTTT,CASSQSGGQGATNEKLFF
-,-,TRBV6-5,TRBJ1-2,12,TGTGCCAGCAGTTCTAATAACTATGGCTACACCTTC,CASSSNNYGYTF
-,few,TRBV11-2,TRBJ1-2,14,TGTGCCAGCAGCTTAGATTCAGGAAGCTATGGCTACACCTTC,CASSLDSGSYGYTF
-,-,TRBV6-6,TRBJ1-1,14,TGTGCCAGCAGTTACCCTCAGGGTGGGACTGAAGCTTTCTTT,CASSYPQGGTEAFF
-,-,TRBV6-6,TRBJ1-6,14,TGTGCCAGTAGTGCACGGGGATATAATTCACCCCTCCACTTT,CASSARGYNSPLHF
-,-,TRBV11-2,TRBJ2-3,13,TGTGCTAGCTTGGGGCTAGCGAAAGATACGCAGTATTTT,CASLGLAKDTQYF
-,few,TRBV5-1,TRBJ2-1,12,TGCGCCAGCAGCTTCGCTATCTATGAGCAGTTCTTC,CASSFAIYEQFF
TRBD2,once,TRBV9,TRBJ2-3,20,TGTGCCAGCAGCGCCTTGCCCGGGACTAGCGGGAGGCGGAGCACAGATACGCAGTATTTT,CASSALPGTSGRRSTDTQYF
-,-,TRBV4-1,TRBJ2-1,13,TGCGCCAGCAGCCAAGAGCTAGGCAATGAGCAGTTCTTC,CASSQELGNEQFF
-,-,TRBV19,TRBJ1-5,16,TGTGCCAGTAGCCCACTAACAGGGTACAGCAATCAGCCCCAGCATTTT,CASSPLTGYSNQPQHF
-,-,TRBV4-1,TRBJ1-2,15,TGCGCCAGCAGCCAAGGAGCGGCAGGGGCCTATGGCTACACCTTC,CASSQGAAGAYGYTF
TRBD2,-,TRBV28,TRBJ2-7,16,TGTGCCAGCAACGAAGGAGGACTAGCGAGAGGCTACGAGCAGTACTTC,CASNEGGLARGYEQYF
TRBD1,-,TRBV5-5,TRBJ2-2,16,TGTGCCAGCAACCAAGAGAGGGGGCCAATCCCCGGGGAGCTGTTTTTT,CASNQERGPIPGELFF